A single sample gave rise to the 27 T cell receptor beta chains below, sequenced in a study of T-cell reconstitution after alpha-beta-depleted transplantation in children. Preparation of the TCRbeta library involved a method that used unique molecular identifiers. TCRdb reprocessed the PCR reads via MiXCR and lists one record per CDR3 protein. Among approximately 290,000 distinct CDR3 sequences listed, around a tenth were seen once. This material consisted of peripheral blood, taken 180 days after TCRalphabeta/CD19-depleted stem cell transplant. These receptor sequences come from a male patient aged 2-15 years who had a stem cell transplant for chronic granulomatous disease, so the T cells may come from the graft donor.

Regarding this clonotype: Since a much larger clone is just one base distant, this may be a read error. CDR3 loop: CTSVQGVTYEQYF. In DNA, the CDR3 is TGTACCAGCGTACAGGGAGTAACCTACGAGCAGTACTTC. The rearrangement uses TRBV2 and TRBJ2-7, with D tentatively TRBD1 (6 bases). The CDR3 is 13 amino acids. In germline, CDR1 is SNHLY, CDR2 FYNNEI.

This clonotype was observed many times. The rearrangement links TRBV12-3 or TRBV12-4 to TRBJ1-5, with D unresolved. The CDR3 runs to 14 residues. V lost 0 bases and J 5 bases, leaving 8 bases between the germline ends. The CDR3 DNA reads as TGTGCCAGCAGTTTAGCGCTGAGGGATCAGCCCCAGCATTTT. It codes for CASSLALRDQPQHF.

This clonotype has at least ten counts. The chain combines TRBV5-1 with TRBJ2-2; 7 nucleotides align to TRBD2. CDR3 size: 15 residues. Losses at the gene ends were 5 bases for V and 0 bases for J; bases not matched to a gene: 4. CDR1 SGHRS and CDR2 YFSETQ come from the germline V gene. The CDR3 here is CASRAGAPNTGELFF. CDR3 DNA sequence: TGCGCCAGCAGGGCGGGAGCCCCGAACACCGGGGAGCTGTTTTTT.

The V and J genes are TRBV18 and TRBJ1-6; no clear D. CDR1 and CDR2 (germline): KGHSH, LQKENI. V lost 3 bases and J lost 10, with 10 bases in between. The CDR3 sequence is 13 residues long. The CDR3 protein is CASSPISPSPLHF. The CDR3 DNA reads TGTGCCAGCTCACCGATTTCACCCTCACCCCTCCACTTT.

This clonotype occurred many times. V gene TRBV29-1 combines with J gene TRBJ2-7; a possible D gene is TRBD1 (5 bases). The CDR3 is 12 residues long. The germline V gene has CDR1 SQVTM and CDR2 ANQGSEA. Trimming pared 6 bases from V and 2 bases from J, leaving 11 bases between. CDR3 nucleotide sequence: TGCAGCGTGGAGACAGCCCCCTACGAGCAGTACTTC. Translation: CSVETAPYEQYF.

Only a few counts were recorded for this clonotype. The chain recombines TRBV18 with TRBJ2-6; D gene ambiguous. This CDR3 comprises 12 residues. V was shortened by 2 bases and J by 12 bases, with 8 bases between the two germline ends. Germline CDR1 reads KGHSH; CDR2 reads LQKENI. This CDR3 is CASSPVVSVLTF. In nucleotides, the CDR3 is TGTGCCAGCTCACCAGTGGTAAGCGTCCTGACTTTC.

V and J are TRBV20-1 and TRBJ1-4, with 7 bases fitting TRBD1. The CDR3 length is 14 residues. Germline V gene lookup returns CDR1 DFQATT and CDR2 SNEGSKA (reference sequence). V shed 1 base and J 5 bases; nucleotides not matched to a gene: 4. The CDR3 region is CSARVRQGNEKLFF. The DNA of the CDR3 is TGCAGTGCTAGAGTCCGACAGGGAAATGAAAAACTGTTTTTT.

This clonotype was seen repeatedly, ten times or more. This chain connects TRBV5-1 to TRBJ2-5; tentatively, D is TRBD1 (5 bases). Germline V lookup: CDR1 SGHRS, CDR2 YFSETQ. Trimming took off 0 bases at V and 2 bases at J, with 8 bases between the two ends. This CDR3 contains 14 residues. The CDR3 coding sequence is TGCGCCAGCAGCTTGGCCAGGACACAAGAGACCCAGTACTTC. Translating it yields CASSLARTQETQYF.

This clonotype has at least ten counts. The V and J genes are TRBV5-6 and TRBJ2-1; no definite D call. Germline V CDR1 and CDR2: SGHDT, YYEEEE. This CDR3 is 17 amino acids long. V was trimmed by 0 bases and J by 0 bases, leaving 13 bases between them. CDR3 loop: CASSLVIGPSSYNEQFF. CDR3 bases: TGTGCCAGCAGCTTGGTTATCGGTCCGAGCTCCTACAATGAGCAGTTCTTC.

Ten or more counts support this clonotype. The gene calls are TRBV27 and TRBJ1-6, with D unclear. Deletions cut 2 bases from V and 4 bases from J, with 15 bases between. CDR3 length equals 17 residues. Germline assignment: CDR1 MNHEY and CDR2 SMNVEV (reference sequence). CDR3 residues: CASSLRSQAVYNSPLHF. CDR3 in DNA: TGTGCCAGCAGTTTACGGTCCCAGGCGGTGTATAATTCACCCCTCCACTTT.

This clonotype was seen many times. The chain links TRBV12-3 or TRBV12-4 to TRBJ2-5, with no clear D. The CDR3 totals 14 residues. Between the trimmed V and J ends, which lost 7 bases and 0 bases, there was a span of 12 bases. The CDR3 protein is CASTTPTYQETQYF. In DNA form, the CDR3 reads TGTGCCAGCACCACCCCGACGTACCAAGAGACCCAGTACTTC.

There are many counts of this clonotype. V is TRBV4-1 and J is TRBJ2-1; 11 nucleotides align to TRBD2. The CDR3 consists of 19 residues. Germline CDR1 is MGHRA and CDR2 is YSYEKL. V dropped 0 bases and J dropped 0; count of bases not matched to a gene: 7. CDR3 DNA: TGCGCCAGCAGCCAAGAACTAGCGGGGGTCAGGAGCTCCTACAATGAGCAGTTCTTC. Translating gives CASSQELAGVRSSYNEQFF.

This clonotype showed up just a few times. The rearrangement joins TRBV5-6 to TRBJ2-1; either TRBD1 or TRBD2 may fit D (5 bases each). Germline V gives CDR1 SGHDT, CDR2 YYEEEE. V lost 3 bases and J lost 7, with 11 bases in between. This CDR3 contains 13 residues. The CDR3 DNA is TGTGCCAGCAGCTGGGGGTACCGGAATGAGCAGTTCTTC. Translated: CASSWGYRNEQFF.

This clonotype showed up many times. This chain uses TRBV5-1 with TRBJ2-3; 11 bases fit TRBD2. Germline loops: CDR1 SGHRS, CDR2 YFSETQ. The CDR3 has 17 residues. Germline trimming cut 0 bases from V and 5 bases from J; bases unmatched to any gene: 8. CDR3 protein: CASSLEVIAGGIDTQYF. For the CDR3, the DNA is TGCGCCAGCAGCTTGGAAGTGATAGCGGGAGGGATAGATACGCAGTATTTT.

The sample holds a few counts of this clonotype. The chain is built from TRBV6-1 and TRBJ2-7; no reliable D call. This CDR3 is 12 amino acids long. Germline V gene data show CDR1 as MNHNS and CDR2 as SASEGT. V was shortened by 1 base and J by 4 bases, with 5 bases between the two germline ends. CDR3: CASSEDGYEQYF. The CDR3 DNA sequence: TGTGCCAGCAGTGAAGACGGATACGAGCAGTACTTC.

This clonotype was seen at least ten times. V gene TRBV12-3 or TRBV12-4 combines with J gene TRBJ1-6, with D hard to call. The CDR3 loop spans 15 amino acids. Trimming pared 6 bases from V and 0 bases from J, leaving 9 bases between. CDR3 region: CASSMEGSYNSPLHF. In DNA, the CDR3 is TGTGCCAGCAGCATGGAGGGCTCCTATAATTCACCCCTCCACTTT.

This clonotype was detected many times. This chain joins TRBV4-2 and TRBJ1-6, with D perhaps matching TRBD1 (6 bases). The CDR3 is made up of 16 amino acids. CDR1 and CDR2 (germline): LGHNA, YNFKEQ. The V end was cut by 0 bases, the J end by 10 bases, with 16 bases between. The CDR3 loop reads CASSQDQQGLGSPLHF. The CDR3 DNA reads as TGTGCCAGCAGCCAAGATCAACAGGGTTTAGGATCACCCCTCCACTTT.

This clonotype was seen more than once but under ten times. The chain couples TRBV11-2 to TRBJ2-5, with TRBD2 matching 11 bases. The V gene's germline CDR1 is SGHAT and CDR2 FQNNGV. J lost 7 bases, V lost 5 bases, and 6 bases had no gene match. The CDR3 is made up of 14 amino acids. In DNA form, the CDR3 reads TGTGCCAGCAGCCCGGGACTAGCGGAGGGGACCCAGTACTTC. Its translation: CASSPGLAEGTQYF.

Many counts were recorded for this clonotype. This rearrangement joins TRBV9 to TRBJ2-1, with 10 bases matching TRBD2. CDR3 length equals 15 residues. Germline loops: CDR1 SGDLS, CDR2 YYNGEE. The V gene end was trimmed by 4 bases and the J gene end by 3 bases; junction bases not matched to a gene: 4. For the CDR3, the DNA is TGTGCCAGCAGCTCAAGCGGGGGGGGCTACAATGAGCAGTTCTTC. Translation: CASSSSGGGYNEQFF. Based on the CDR3 plus reference TRBV9 and TRBJ2-1, the full variable domain is DSGVTQTPKHLITATGQRVTLRCSPRSGDLSVYWYQQSLDQGLQFLIQYYNGEERAKGNILERFSAQQFPDLHSELNLSSLELGDSALYFCASSSSGGGYNEQFFGPGTRLTVL.

This clonotype was detected ten times or more. The V gene is TRBV29-1, the J gene TRBJ2-3; 11 bases are a match to TRBD2. This CDR3 is 17 amino acids long. Trimming removed 7 bases from V and 8 bases from J; junction bases left unmatched: 20. Germline CDR1 reads SQVTM; CDR2 reads ANQGSEA. The CDR3: CSAGRLTSGAERGTQYF. CDR3 coding DNA: TGCAGCGCCGGTCGCCTGACTAGCGGGGCCGAACGGGGTACGCAGTATTTT.

This clonotype was recorded at least ten times. CDR3 protein: CSASDLAGAGQYF. CDR3 nucleotides: TGCAGTGCTAGTGATCTAGCGGGGGCCGGGCAGTACTTC. V gene TRBV20-1 combines with J gene TRBJ2-7; 10 nucleotides match TRBD2. The CDR3 loop spans 13 amino acids. CDR1 and CDR2 from the germline V gene are DFQATT and SNEGSKA (reference sequence). The V and J ends lost 3 bases and 9 bases, in that order; junction bases with no gene match: 8.

This clonotype was seen a handful of times. In DNA form, the CDR3 reads TGCAGTGCTACGATAAAGAACATAGGGACTAGCGGAAAGCAGTTCTTC. Translating gives CSATIKNIGTSGKQFF. The chain recombines TRBV20-1 with TRBJ2-1; 11 bases are shared with TRBD2. V trimming: 4 bases; J trimming: 11 bases; junction bases outside the gene matches: 16. Germline CDR1 DFQATT, CDR2 SNEGSKA (reference sequence). The CDR3 runs 16 residues.

This clonotype has ten or more counts. V is TRBV10-3 and J is TRBJ2-5, with D perhaps given as TRBD1 or TRBD2 (5 bases each). CDR1 ENHRY and CDR2 SYGVKD come from the germline V gene. CDR3 length: 13 residues. V lost 4 bases and J 1 base, leaving 7 bases between the germline ends. The CDR3 nucleotides read TGTGCCATCAGTGGGGACGGCCAAGAGACCCAGTACTTC. It translates to CAISGDGQETQYF.

In this sample, this clonotype turned up many times. The rearrangement joins TRBV27 to TRBJ1-2, with 8 bases matching TRBD1. The ends lost 4 bases at V and 8 bases at J; junction bases unmatched: 15. CDR1 is MNHEY and CDR2 is SMNVEV in the germline V gene (reference sequence). CDR3 length: 16 residues. The CDR3 coding sequence is TGTGCCAGCAGTTCCCTATCTAAGACAGGGGTAGACGGCTACACCTTC. It yields the protein CASSSLSKTGVDGYTF.

This clonotype was seen many times. This chain connects TRBV13 to TRBJ2-7; no definite D call. In germline, CDR1 is PRHDT, CDR2 FYEKMQ (reference sequence). Between the trimmed V and J ends, which lost 5 bases and 6 bases, there was a span of 11 bases. The CDR3 runs to 12 residues. CDR3 region: CASSTKPGEQYF. CDR3 sequence (DNA): TGTGCCAGCAGCACCAAGCCGGGCGAGCAGTACTTC.

In this sample, this clonotype turned up many times. CDR3 loop: CASGQGISYEQYF. The CDR3 DNA follows: TGTGCCAGCGGACAGGGGATCTCCTACGAGCAGTACTTC. V is TRBV25-1 and J is TRBJ2-7, with 9 bases matching TRBD1. Germline V gene data show CDR1 as MGHDK and CDR2 as SYGVNS. There are 13 residues in the CDR3. J lost 0 bases, V lost 8 bases, and 2 bases had no gene match.

This clonotype has more than one count but fewer than ten. This sequence joins TRBV20-1 and TRBJ2-1, with D uncertain. The CDR3 has 16 residues. Germline CDR1 reads DFQATT; CDR2 reads SNEGSKA (reference sequence). The V end lost 0 bases, the J end lost 3 bases, and 15 bases lay between the germline ends. The chain's CDR3 is CSARDRRPQDYNEQFF. The DNA for the CDR3 is TGCAGTGCTAGAGATCGAAGACCTCAGGACTACAATGAGCAGTTCTTC.